This T cell receptor (beta chain) was sequenced in a study of glioma-infiltrating T cells. The study's findings and limits: Very few CDR3 sequences were shared between tissue and blood.

Germline lookup yields CDR1 MNHEY and CDR2 SVGAGI. This CDR3 is 16 amino acids long. Trimming left V 2 bases short and J 5 bases short, with 16 bases between. This clonotype was detected a few times. The antigen is undetermined. TCR alpha and beta CDR3 regions were amplified from RNA using iRepertoire nested multiplex PCR. One entry per CDR3 protein, called by TCRdb with MiXCR from the multiplex PCR reads. The sample includes approximately 140,000 distinct CDR3 sequences, around 25% of them seen just once. Sequenced input: glioma tissue, nonneoplastic brain tissue, or PBMCs (not recorded which). The origin of this receptor is a human donor with low-grade glioma or glioblastoma, undergoing nonglioma brain surgery, or in good health (not recorded which). The rearrangement joins TRBV6-5 to TRBJ2-4, with D possibly matching TRBD1 (6 bases). CDR3 sequence (DNA): TGTGCCAGCAGTTACGGCGAGACAGGCGTTCAAAACATTCAGTACTTC. This encodes CASSYGETGVQNIQYF.